A selection of T cell receptor beta chains follows, all from one sample in a study of cytomegalovirus exposure and HLA in healthy donors. Here immunoSEQ multiplex PCR was the method, and the copy in TCRdb shows in-frame clones only, minus some. In the table there are around 190,000 clones, approximately 86% of which are singletons. Sequenced sample: PBMCs. Receptor source: a woman in her thirties in good health and CMV-seronegative. Each CDR3 is given with its conserved first and last residue.

V	J	CDR3
TRBV2	TRBJ2-7	CASSRDRNSYEQYF
TRBV7-9	TRBJ2-1	CASSWTSGRAYNEQFF
TRBV7-2	TRBJ2-2	CASSLDTRDTGELFF
TRBV4-1	TRBJ2-1	CASSPLAGAPNEQFF
TRBV5-4	TRBJ2-6	CASSLQDSGANVLTF
TRBV6-6	TRBJ1-1	CASRTVMNTEAFF
TRBV6-5	TRBJ1-1	CASSWRQGAGTEAFF
TRBV6-4	TRBJ1-4	CASMRGQGAEKLFF
TRBV7-6	TRBJ2-3	CASSLAATSSSDTQYF
TRBV29-1	TRBJ1-3	CSAMTGSNSGNTIYF
TRBV7-8	TRBJ2-1	CASGQAYNEQFF
TRBV6-1	TRBJ2-7	CASSSQGSDDYEQYF
TRBV28	TRBJ2-7	CASRKPGQSYEQYF
TRBV5-1	TRBJ2-1	CASKRGTSETYNEQFF
TRBV7-9	TRBJ1-1	CASSPQTGKVTEAFF
TRBV10-3	TRBJ2-1	CAISGLAGGREQFF
TRBV7-8	TRBJ1-1	CASSTGHITEAFF
TRBV6-5	TRBJ1-2	CASSRGGDYGYTF
TRBV5-4	TRBJ1-5	CASSQDRDNNQPQHF
TRBV19	TRBJ2-7	CASSRGGLSPGNEQYF
TRBV28	TRBJ2-7	CASNRRVGYEQYF
TRBV25-1	TRBJ2-3	CASTQTGRTDTQYF
TRBV10-3	TRBJ2-3	CAIRLGQGDTQYF
TRBV11-2	TRBJ2-5	CASSLGVAPQETQYF
TRBV4-1	TRBJ2-7	CASSQTSGRGYEQYF
TRBV28	TRBJ2-7	CASSLDREIYEQYF
TRBV2	TRBJ2-2	CASSEVSGRRSGELFF
TRBV27	TRBJ2-3	CASAKPRGSTDTQYF
TRBV13	TRBJ2-1	CASSLEIRDTESYNEQFF